These 11 T cell receptor beta chains were all obtained from the same sample, sequenced in a study of response to subunit inactivated influenza vaccine. TCRdb used MiXCR to reprocess the RT-PCR reads, holding one entry per CDR3 protein. The repertoire holds around 580,000 distinct CDR3 sequences, 13% to 15% seen once, with approximately 10% in the top ten. This sample comprised PBMCs from blood, obtained 11 to 12 days after vaccination. These receptors all stem from a man aged 45-65 years who received an inactivated influenza vaccine.

The chain is built from TRBV11-2 and TRBJ2-1; 11 nucleotides agree with TRBD2. J was trimmed by 4 bases and V by 1 base; bases with no gene match: 3. This CDR3 spans 16 amino acids. The germline V gene has CDR1 SGHAT and CDR2 FQNNGV. Written as DNA, the CDR3 is TGTGCCAGCAGCTTAGTGACTAGCGGGGCTTACAATGAGCAGTTCTTC. This codes for CASSLVTSGAYNEQFF.

This clonotype was found a few times. The chain has TRBV6-2 or TRBV6-3 and TRBJ1-5, with TRBD1 identical over 9 bases. This CDR3 is built from 15 residues. J lost 7 bases, V lost 5 bases, and 9 bases had no gene match. Germline CDR1 is MNHEY and CDR2 is SVGEGT. As DNA, the CDR3 is TGTGCCAGCAGTCTTACAGGGGGCGGATGGCAGCCCCAGCATTTT. This sequence encodes CASSLTGGGWQPQHF.

This chain uses TRBV9 with TRBJ2-7; D tentatively fits TRBD1 or TRBD2 (6 bases each). CDR3 size: 17 residues. Germline-derived CDR1 and CDR2 are SGDLS and YYNGEE. V lost 2 bases, J lost 3 bases, and 21 bases lay in between. In DNA, the CDR3 is TGTGCCAGCAGCGTGGGGTGGGACTTCCGGGGACACTACGAGCAGTACTTC. Its translation is CASSVGWDFRGHYEQYF.

The table lists this clonotype with a few counts. J is TRBJ2-7 and V is TRBV28; 11 positions agree with TRBD2. CDR3 length equals 17 residues. Germline CDR1 MDHEN, CDR2 SYDVKM. V lost 3 bases to trimming and J lost 4 bases; unmatched junction nucleotides: 11. The chain's CDR3 is CASSFPIVAGGPYEQYF. The CDR3 nucleotides are TGTGCCAGCAGTTTCCCCATCGTAGCGGGAGGGCCTTACGAGCAGTACTTC. Full variable domain (rest looked up from reference TRBV28 and TRBJ2-7): DVKVTQSSRYLVKRTGEKVFLECVQDMDHENMFWYRQDPGLGLRLIYFSYDVKMKEKGDIPEGYSVSREKKERFSLILESASTNQTSMYLCASSFPIVAGGPYEQYFGPGTRLTVT.

This clonotype has just a few counts. V is TRBV24-1 and J is TRBJ2-4; TRBD2 is a possible D gene (5 bases). V gave up 4 bases and J gave up 0 bases, with 9 bases separating them. The germline V gene encodes CDR1 KGHDR and CDR2 SFDVKD. The CDR3 runs 15 residues. CDR3 nucleotide sequence: TGTGCCACCAGTGAGTCAGGACTAGCCAAAAACATTCAGTACTTC. It translates to CATSESGLAKNIQYF.

V usage is TRBV11-1 and J usage is TRBJ2-1; the D gene is possibly TRBD2 (7 bases). Germline assignment: CDR1 SGHAT and CDR2 FQDESV (reference sequence). The V and J ends lost 5 bases and 0 bases respectively, with 23 bases between them. The CDR3 spans 19 residues. The CDR3 DNA follows: TGTGCCAGCAGCCCGAATAGGGGGGGTCAGCCGACCTCCTACAATGAGCAGTTCTTC. This sequence encodes CASSPNRGGQPTSYNEQFF.

The rearrangement joins TRBV12-3 or TRBV12-4 to TRBJ1-2; the D is unclear. The CDR3 extends over 15 amino acids. V dropped 6 bases and J dropped 7 bases, with 21 bases sitting between them. The CDR3 nucleotides are TGTGCCAGCAGCCAATTAGGTGGAGGGCTGGCTGGCTACACCTTC. Protein sequence: CASSQLGGGLAGYTF.

The chain has TRBV6-2 or TRBV6-3 and TRBJ2-3, with TRBD2 identical over 13 bases. The trim removed 5 bases at V and 1 base at J, leaving 3 bases unmatched. CDR1 MNHEY and CDR2 SVGEGT come from the germline V gene. This CDR3 comprises 16 residues. For the CDR3, the DNA is TGTGCCAGCAGTCGACTAGCGGGGGGAGGCACAGATACGCAGTATTTT. This sequence encodes CASSRLAGGGTDTQYF.

This clonotype was observed at least ten times. This rearrangement joins TRBV5-1 to TRBJ1-6; TRBD1 matches at 7 bases. V lost 1 base and J lost 7; bases outside the gene matches: 2. Germline V gene data show CDR1 as SGHRS and CDR2 as YFSETQ. The length of the CDR3 is 14 residues. CDR3 sequence (DNA): TGCGCCAGCAGCTTGCGACAGGGAAATTCACCCCTCCACTTT. Translating it yields CASSLRQGNSPLHF. The whole variable domain, remainder taken from reference TRBV5-1 and TRBJ1-6, is KAGVTQTPRYLIKTRGQQVTLSCSPISGHRSVSWYQQTPGQGLQFLFEYFSETQRNKGNFPGRFSGRQFSNSRSEMNVSTLELGDSALYLCASSLRQGNSPLHFGNGTRLTVT.

The chain recombines TRBV11-2 with TRBJ2-5; 11 bases map to TRBD2. The CDR3 is 15 amino acids. Germline V gene lookup returns CDR1 SGHAT and CDR2 FQNNGV. V gave up 7 bases and J gave up 2 bases; unmatched junction bases: 6. CDR3 protein: CASIGRLAGQETQYF. As DNA, the CDR3 is TGTGCCAGCATCGGACGACTAGCGGGACAAGAGACCCAGTACTTC.

This clonotype has more than one count but fewer than ten. The rearrangement joins TRBV7-8 to TRBJ2-7; no clear D gene. The germline V gene encodes CDR1 SGHVS and CDR2 FQNEAQ. Trimming removed 4 bases from V and 0 bases from J, with 13 bases in between. This CDR3 has 15 amino acids. The CDR3 DNA follows: TGTGCCAGCAGCTCCGAAGCCCGGTACTCCTACGAGCAGTACTTC. Translating gives CASSSEARYSYEQYF.